One sample yielded the 30 T cell receptor beta chains listed below, sequenced in a study of shared clonotypes between healthy human individuals. Sequenced by immunoSEQ multiplex PCR; TCRdb stores in-frame clones only, minus some. The table includes about a million clones, around 74% detected once. The specimen was memory CD4+ T cells sorted from blood. The subset here: CD45RA-negative fraction. Receptors were obtained from a man younger than 30 in good health.

The chain combines TRBV7-8 with TRBJ2-1; 7 bases fit TRBD1. The CDR3 loop spans 14 amino acids. Trimming at V came to 4 bases and at J to 10 bases, leaving 10 bases not matched to a gene. Germline CDR1 SGHVS, CDR2 FQNEAQ. CDR3: CASSSLPRQGEQFF. CDR3 DNA: TGTGCCAGCAGCTCCCTCCCCCGACAGGGCGAGCAGTTCTTC.

This clone was recorded once. V is TRBV2 and J is TRBJ1-1; D perhaps matches TRBD1 (6 bases). Trimming pared 0 bases from V and 4 bases from J, leaving 12 bases between. From germline, CDR1 is SNHLY and CDR2 FYNNEI. This CDR3 contains 15 residues. DNA of the CDR3: TGTGCCAGCAGTGAAGCGAGGGGGGCTCGCACTGAAGCTTTCTTT. Its translation: CASSEARGARTEAFF.

The chain recombines TRBV27 with TRBJ2-1; 16 nucleotides line up with TRBD2. Trimming removed 6 bases from V and 1 base from J; junction bases left unmatched: 9. The length of the CDR3 is 19 residues. Germline V gene lookup returns CDR1 MNHEY and CDR2 SMNVEV (reference sequence). Here the CDR3 reads CASRISGLAGGPSYNEQFF. The CDR3 DNA reads TGTGCCAGCAGGATTTCGGGACTAGCGGGAGGGCCTTCCTACAATGAGCAGTTCTTC.

V usage is TRBV2 and J usage is TRBJ1-2; D possibly corresponds to TRBD1 (6 bases). Germline CDR1 reads SNHLY; CDR2 reads FYNNEI. V lost 6 bases and J 8 bases, leaving 10 bases between the germline ends. The CDR3 totals 11 residues. The CDR3 loop is CASRAGVGYTF. CDR3 bases: TGTGCCAGCAGGGCAGGGGTCGGCTACACCTTC.

This chain connects TRBV5-1 to TRBJ1-6; D is uncertain. The germline V and J ends were trimmed by 3 bases and 7 bases, with 8 bases remaining between them. The CDR3 loop spans 13 amino acids. Germline CDR1 SGHRS, CDR2 YFSETQ. CDR3 DNA: TGCGCCAGCAGCTCAACTCTCAATTCACCCCTCCACTTT. Translating it yields CASSSTLNSPLHF.

The rearrangement links TRBV7-9 to TRBJ2-2, with a possible D match to TRBD1 (6 bases). This CDR3 contains 17 residues. V was pared by 5 bases and J by 0 bases, with 16 bases between. CDR1 is SEHNR, CDR2 FQNEAQ, per germline (reference sequence). The CDR3 nucleotides read TGTGCCAGCAGCATCTCAGGGGTGCCTTCGAACACCGGGGAGCTGTTTTTT. Translating gives CASSISGVPSNTGELFF. The variable domain in full, completed from reference TRBV7-9 and TRBJ2-2, reads DTGVSQNPRHKITKRGQNVTFRCDPISEHNRLYWYRQTLGQGPEFLTYFQNEAQLEKSRLLSDRFSAERPKGSFSTLEIQRTEQGDSAMYLCASSISGVPSNTGELFFGEGSRLTVL.

This clone has only one observation. The chain employs TRBV7-9 and TRBJ2-3; D is unresolved. CDR1 is SEHNR, CDR2 FQNEAQ, per germline (reference sequence). The CDR3 extends over 16 amino acids. Between the trimmed V and J ends, which lost 0 bases and 2 bases, there was a span of 12 bases. CDR3 nucleotide sequence: TGTGCCAGCAGCTTAGCGGGCCCCTTAACCACAGATACGCAGTATTTT. Protein product: CASSLAGPLTTDTQYF.

The chain employs TRBV19 and TRBJ2-7; TRBD1 matches 7 bases. The junction had 8 bases not matched to a gene; V was cut back by 1 base and J by 2 bases. In germline, CDR1 is LNHDA, CDR2 SQIVND (reference sequence). The CDR3 consists of 16 residues. The CDR3 protein is CASSIGGDRVTYEQYF. DNA for the CDR3: TGTGCCAGTAGTATAGGAGGGGACAGAGTTACCTACGAGCAGTACTTC.

Only a few counts were recorded for this clone. V and J are TRBV6-1 and TRBJ1-6; D is undetermined. The CDR3 covers 15 residues. Trimming shortened V by 2 bases and J by 11 bases, and 16 bases separated the two germline ends. In germline, CDR1 is MNHNS, CDR2 SASEGT. The CDR3 region is CASSETGGPTTPLHF. The DNA of the CDR3 is TGTGCCAGCAGTGAAACCGGAGGACCGACGACACCCCTCCACTTT.

This clone has only a few counts. The same CDR3 can be traced to other DNA sequences in this sample. CDR3 in amino acids: CASSPTLNTEAFF. DNA of the CDR3: TGTGCCAGTAGTCCGACATTGAACACTGAAGCTTTCTTT. V and J are TRBV19 and TRBJ1-1; D ambiguous. This CDR3 contains 13 residues. The ends were cut back, 5 bases at V and 0 bases at J, with 7 bases in the middle. Germline V gene sequence: CDR1 LNHDA, CDR2 SQIVND (reference sequence).

This sequence joins TRBV5-6 and TRBJ1-3; no reliable D call. Germline-derived CDR1 and CDR2 are SGHDT and YYEEEE. The V and J ends lost 5 bases and 0 bases respectively, with 6 bases between them. The CDR3 loop spans 13 amino acids. The CDR3 DNA sequence: TGTGCCAGCAGGGTTTCCTCTGGAAACACCATATATTTT. It encodes CASRVSSGNTIYF.

This clone was counted a single time. CDR3 loop: CASSGTGDLNEKLFF. The CDR3 DNA follows: TGTGCCAGCAGTGGGACAGGCGACTTGAATGAAAAACTGTTTTTT. J is TRBJ1-4 and V is TRBV6-1; 7 nucleotides agree with TRBD1. This CDR3 region has 15 residues. After removal of 4 bases from V and 5 bases from J, the junction contained 7 bases not matched to a gene. Looked up from germline, CDR1 is MNHNS and CDR2 is SASEGT.

V gene TRBV6-1 combines with J gene TRBJ2-2; tentatively, D is TRBD1 or TRBD2 (5 bases each). The CDR3 is made up of 14 amino acids. The germline V and J ends were trimmed by 10 bases and 4 bases, with 16 bases remaining between them. CDR1 and CDR2 (germline): MNHNS, SASEGT. Here the CDR3 reads CATGWGSVTGELFF. CDR3 nucleotide sequence: TGTGCCACCGGCTGGGGGTCGGTCACCGGGGAGCTGTTTTTT.

The CDR3 DNA follows: TGTGCCAGCAGCCTCTCCCTTGGCACAGATACGCAGTATTTT. As protein: CASSLSLGTDTQYF. The chain combines TRBV14 with TRBJ2-3; the D is unclear. Trimming pared 4 bases from V and 1 base from J, leaving 9 bases between. The CDR3 is made up of 14 amino acids. Looked up from germline, CDR1 is SGHDN and CDR2 is FVKESK.

In nucleotides, the CDR3 is TGTGCCAGCAGCTTAGGCCTTCTTAGCGGGAGTACAGCAGAGACCCAGTACTTC. Its protein is CASSLGLLSGSTAETQYF. The chain has TRBV7-6 and TRBJ2-5; 9 bases align to TRBD2. V lost 1 base, J lost 4 bases, and 13 bases stayed unmatched. CDR3 length equals 18 residues. From germline, CDR1 is SGHVS and CDR2 FNYEAQ.

This clone has just one count. The chain is built from TRBV28 and TRBJ2-6; the D is unclear. The length of the CDR3 is 17 residues. Trimming left V 4 bases short and J 2 bases short, with 15 bases between. Germline loops: CDR1 MDHEN, CDR2 SYDVKM. Here the CDR3 DNA reads TGTGCCAGCAGTTCTAAATATGGAAGCCCTGGGGCCAACGTCCTGACTTTC. Translated: CASSSKYGSPGANVLTF.

This clone came up once. The gene calls are TRBV18 and TRBJ2-6; 7 bases map to TRBD1. The germline V gene encodes CDR1 KGHSH and CDR2 LQKENI. The junction had 12 bases not matched to a gene; V was cut back by 3 bases and J by 1 base. The length of the CDR3 is 19 residues. The CDR3 nucleotides read TGTGCCAGCTCACCCAAAATCGGACAGGTGATATCTGGGGCCAACGTCCTGACTTTC. Translation gives CASSPKIGQVISGANVLTF. The whole variable domain, filled in from reference TRBV18 and TRBJ2-6, reads NAGVMQNPRHLVRRRGQEARLRCSPMKGHSHVYWYRQLPEEGLKFMVYLQKENIIDESGMPKERFSAEFPKEGPSILRIQQVVRGDSAAYFCASSPKIGQVISGANVLTFGAGSRLTVL.

This clone appeared once. The rearrangement links TRBV27 to TRBJ2-7; D not resolved. The V end lost 8 bases, the J end lost 0 bases, and 8 bases lay between the germline ends. The germline V gene encodes CDR1 MNHEY and CDR2 SMNVEV (reference sequence). The CDR3 is 12 amino acids. CDR3 in DNA: TGTGCCAGCGGCCGGTACTCCTACGAGCAGTACTTC. It yields the protein CASGRYSYEQYF.

This clone came up once. The chain joins TRBV5-7 to TRBJ2-5; D ambiguous. TRBV5-7 is an open reading frame, and its role is uncertain. The CDR3 extends over 11 amino acids. The germline V and J ends were trimmed by 0 bases and 5 bases, with 2 bases remaining between them. The DNA for the CDR3 is TGTGCCAGCAGCTTGGTGGAGACCCAGTACTTC. It specifies CASSLVETQYF.

The chain uses TRBV27 and TRBJ2-1; 10 bases are shared with TRBD1. This CDR3 region has 15 residues. In germline, CDR1 is MNHEY, CDR2 SMNVEV (reference sequence). The junction had 6 bases not matched to a gene; V was cut back by 3 bases and J by 7 bases. The DNA for the CDR3 is TGTGCCAGCAGTTTTGCCGGGACAGGGGATAATGAGCAGTTCTTC. This translates into CASSFAGTGDNEQFF.

This chain links TRBV21-1 with TRBJ1-4. TRBV21-1 is deemed a pseudogene. The CDR3 spans 15 residues. CDR3 DNA: TGTGCCAGCAGCAAAGCCGGGGGCACTAATGAAAAACTGTTTTTT. Its protein product is CASSKAGGTNEKLFF.

Written as DNA, the CDR3 is TGTGCCAGCAGTGAAGGGGGCTATGGCTACACCTTC. Protein product: CASSEGGYGYTF. The rearrangement uses TRBV2 and TRBJ1-2; D not certain. The CDR3 is 12 residues long. CDR1 and CDR2 (germline): SNHLY, FYNNEI. Trimming pared 1 base from V and 4 bases from J, leaving 4 bases between.

This clone was counted a single time. V is TRBV19 and J is TRBJ1-3; D unresolved. The CDR3 length is 12 residues. Trimming took 10 bases from V and 0 from J, leaving 7 bases between them. CDR1 is LNHDA and CDR2 is SQIVND in the germline V gene (reference sequence). CDR3 sequence: CATRGSGNTIYF. CDR3 nucleotides: TGTGCCACTCGCGGCTCTGGAAACACCATATATTTT.

The CDR3 reads CAISDLSTSTDTQYF. The CDR3 DNA reads TGTGCCATCAGTGACCTTAGTACTAGCACAGATACGCAGTATTTT. The V gene is TRBV10-3, the J gene TRBJ2-3, with D hard to call. Trimming stripped 3 bases from V and 0 bases from J, with 10 bases between. The germline gives CDR1 ENHRY, CDR2 SYGVKD. The CDR3 has 15 residues.

This clone has a handful of counts. V is TRBV19 and J is TRBJ2-1; a possible D gene is TRBD2 (8 bases). Germline CDR1 is LNHDA and CDR2 is SQIVND (reference sequence). The CDR3 is 17 residues long. Trimming took 6 bases from V and 2 from J, leaving 20 bases between them. The CDR3 nucleotides read TGTGCCAGTAGGCCAAATAGCGGGACAGATACCTACAATGAGCAGTTCTTC. Translation: CASRPNSGTDTYNEQFF.

Comments on this clone: A junction end diverges from the germline sequence, so it may reflect a read error. The gene calls are TRBV6-1 and TRBJ2-7; TRBD1 matches 9 bases. Germline CDR1 MNHNS, CDR2 SASEGT. CDR3 size: 14 residues. Here the CDR3 reads CASSEGMVSDRGYF. CDR3 coding DNA: TGTGCCAGCAGTGAAGGGATGGTGTCGGACAGGGGATATTTC.

J is TRBJ2-2 and V is TRBV19, with TRBD2 matching 11 bases. Germline V gives CDR1 LNHDA, CDR2 SQIVND (reference sequence). CDR3 length: 17 amino acids. The V gene end was trimmed by 10 bases and the J gene end by 6 bases; junction bases not matched to a gene: 16. CDR3 DNA: TGTGCCACCGCTAGCGGGGGGACCACAAACCTTCCCGGGGAGCTGTTTTTT. Amino acids: CATASGGTTNLPGELFF. Supplemented by reference TRBV19 and TRBJ2-2, the full variable domain reads DGGITQSPKYLFRKEGQNVTLSCEQNLNHDAMYWYRQDPGQGLRLIYYSQIVNDFQKGDIAEGYSVSREKKESFPLTVTSAQKNPTAFYLCATASGGTTNLPGELFFGEGSRLTVL.

The CDR3 bases are TGTGCCAGTAAATCACTAGCGGGAGGGGTATTCGGGAATGAGCAGTTCTTC. Translated: CASKSLAGGVFGNEQFF. This sequence joins TRBV19 and TRBJ2-1, with 13 nucleotides matching TRBD2. This CDR3 contains 17 residues. V was pared by 7 bases and J by 7 bases, with 13 bases of the junction left unmatched. Germline CDR1 LNHDA, CDR2 SQIVND (reference sequence).

This chain's CDR3 is CASSFDHYEQYF. The CDR3 DNA sequence: TGTGCCAGCAGCTTTGATCACTACGAGCAGTACTTC. The chain couples TRBV7-2 to TRBJ2-7; D is ambiguous. V shed 3 bases and J shed 3 bases, with 6 bases lying between them. This CDR3 contains 12 residues. From germline, CDR1 is SGHTA and CDR2 FQGNSA.

The gene calls are TRBV2 and TRBJ2-7; D unresolved. This CDR3 has 12 residues. Germline values: CDR1 SNHLY, CDR2 FYNNEI. Trimming removed 5 bases from V and 4 bases from J, with 9 bases in between. The CDR3 nucleotides read TGTGCCAGCAGTAGACTCCTGTACGAGCAGTACTTC. Protein sequence: CASSRLLYEQYF.